Sequencing of this TCR beta chain was carried out in a study of OX40 agonist ivuxolimab in advanced cancers. In the study overall: Ivuxolimab, an antibody that agonizes OX40 (CD134), was administered to the patients. Study-wide results and caveats: Patients who responded partially at 0.1-3.0 mg/kg showed clonal expansion ranking among the lowest.

From germline, CDR1 is WSHSY and CDR2 SAAADI. There are 12 residues in the CDR3. Trimming took off 3 bases at V and 3 bases at J, with 6 bases between the two ends. Libraries were prepared by immunoSEQ multiplex PCR; TCRdb keeps only in-frame clonotypes and omits some of them. The data hold 90,000 to 100,000 clones, with 90% to 97% observed a single time. Sampled blood was obtained at baseline, cycle 4 day 1, and cycle 7 day 1. Worth noting for this clone: Antigen specificity is unknown.

This sequence originates from an adult with an advanced solid tumor such as melanoma, head and neck, liver or kidney cancer. V gene TRBV10-2 combines with J gene TRBJ2-7; D gene uncertain. Source: CD4+ or CD8+ T cells sorted from blood, taken in a trial of the OX40 agonist ivuxolimab. The CDR3 loop reads CASSEHDYEQYF. The CDR3 bases are TGCGCCAGCAGTGAACACGACTACGAGCAGTACTTC.